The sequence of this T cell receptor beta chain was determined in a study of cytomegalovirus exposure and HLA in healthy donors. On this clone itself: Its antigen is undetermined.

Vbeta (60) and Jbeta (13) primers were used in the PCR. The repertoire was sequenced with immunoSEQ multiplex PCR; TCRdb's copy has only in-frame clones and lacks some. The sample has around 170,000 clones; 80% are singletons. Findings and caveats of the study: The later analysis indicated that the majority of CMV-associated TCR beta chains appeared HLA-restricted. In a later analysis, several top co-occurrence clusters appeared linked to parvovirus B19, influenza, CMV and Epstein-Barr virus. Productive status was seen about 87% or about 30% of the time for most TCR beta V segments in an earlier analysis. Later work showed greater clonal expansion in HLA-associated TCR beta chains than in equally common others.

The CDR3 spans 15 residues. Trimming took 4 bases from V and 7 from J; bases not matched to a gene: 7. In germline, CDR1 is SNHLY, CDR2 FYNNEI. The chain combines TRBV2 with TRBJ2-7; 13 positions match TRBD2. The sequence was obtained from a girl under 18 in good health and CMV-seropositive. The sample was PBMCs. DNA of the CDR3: TGTGCCAGCAGTGGGGACGGGGGACTAGCGGGAGAGCAGTACTTC. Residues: CASSGDGGLAGEQYF. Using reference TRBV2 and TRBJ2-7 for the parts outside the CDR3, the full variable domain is EPEVTQTPSHQVTQMGQEVILRCVPISNHLYFYWYRQILGQKVEFLVSFYNNEISEKSEIFDDQFSVERPDGSNFTLKIRSTKLEDSAMYFCASSGDGGLAGEQYFGPGTRLTVT.